This T cell receptor (beta chain) is drawn from a study of blood T cell repertoires in COVID-19. Enrolment of Seattle patients took place during active infection, and they were followed longitudinally. Repertoires were generated with immunoSEQ multiplex PCR, while TCRdb's copy carries only in-frame clones and drops some. The repertoire holds around 430,000 clones, with about 91% as singletons. CDR1 SNHLY and CDR2 FYNNEI come from the germline V gene. The CDR3 is made up of 14 amino acids. V was pared by 4 bases and J by 4 bases, with 11 bases between. Sequences were obtained from peripheral blood. V and J are TRBV2 and TRBJ1-5; D is unresolved. The source of this sequence is a woman aged 45-65 years with COVID-19, enrolled during active disease. The CDR3 here is CASSVSPRNQPQHF. The DNA for the CDR3 is TGTGCCAGCAGTGTTTCCCCCCGGAATCAGCCCCAGCATTTT.